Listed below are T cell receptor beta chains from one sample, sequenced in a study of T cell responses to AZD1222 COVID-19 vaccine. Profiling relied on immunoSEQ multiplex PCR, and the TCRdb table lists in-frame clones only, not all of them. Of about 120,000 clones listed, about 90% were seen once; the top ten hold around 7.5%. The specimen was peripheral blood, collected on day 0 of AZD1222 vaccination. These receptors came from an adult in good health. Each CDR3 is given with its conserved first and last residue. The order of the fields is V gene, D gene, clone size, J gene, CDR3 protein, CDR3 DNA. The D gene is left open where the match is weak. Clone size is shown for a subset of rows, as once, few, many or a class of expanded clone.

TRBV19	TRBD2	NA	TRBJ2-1	CASSTLAGLAYNEQFF	TGTGCCAGTAGTACTTTAGCGGGACTAGCCTACAATGAGCAGTTCTTC
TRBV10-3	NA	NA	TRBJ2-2	CAISVNRPGSGELFF	TGTGCCATCAGTGTTAACAGGCCCGGTTCCGGGGAGCTGTTTTTT
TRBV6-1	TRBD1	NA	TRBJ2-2	CASSGRGQGALTGELFF	TGTGCCAGCAGTGGGCGGGGACAGGGGGCGCTGACCGGGGAGCTGTTTTTT
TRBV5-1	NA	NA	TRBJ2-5	CASSWNSGLYQETQYF	TGCGCCAGCAGCTGGAACAGTGGGCTGTACCAAGAGACCCAGTACTTC
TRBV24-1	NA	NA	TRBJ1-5	CATSATDVSNQPQHF	TGTGCCACCAGTGCGACAGACGTAAGCAATCAGCCCCAGCATTTT
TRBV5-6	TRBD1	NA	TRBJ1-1	CASSIWTGRTEAFF	TGTGCCAGCAGCATCTGGACAGGGCGCACTGAAGCTTTCTTT
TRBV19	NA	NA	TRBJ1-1	CASRVNREAFF	TGTGCCAGTAGAGTGAACAGGGAAGCTTTCTTT
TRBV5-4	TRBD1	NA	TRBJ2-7	CASSAPGTGYSNEQYF	TGTGCCAGCAGCGCCCCCGGGACAGGGTACAGCAACGAGCAGTACTTC
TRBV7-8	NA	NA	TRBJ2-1	CASSQYAPSSYNEQFF	TGTGCCAGCAGCCAATATGCCCCGAGCTCCTACAATGAGCAGTTCTTC
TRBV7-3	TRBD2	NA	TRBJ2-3	CASSSPSGGSSSTDTQYF	TGTGCCAGCAGCTCACCTAGCGGGGGGTCGAGTAGCACAGATACGCAGTATTTT
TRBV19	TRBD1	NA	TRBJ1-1	CASSIERTGKAEAFF	TGTGCCAGTAGTATAGAAAGGACAGGGAAGGCTGAAGCTTTCTTT
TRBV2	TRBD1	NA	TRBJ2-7	CASRGDREGEQYF	TGTGCCAGCAGGGGGGACAGGGAGGGAGAGCAGTACTTC
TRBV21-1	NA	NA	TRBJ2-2	CASSKEGGTNTGELFF	TGTGCCAGCAGCAAAGAGGGCGGAACGAACACCGGGGAGCTGTTTTTT
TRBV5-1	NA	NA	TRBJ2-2	CASSFGDSGTGELFF	TGCGCCAGCAGCTTCGGGGATTCGGGCACCGGGGAGCTGTTTTTT
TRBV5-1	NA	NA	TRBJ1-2	CASSFVGGVDGYTF	TGCGCCAGCAGCTTCGTCGGAGGGGTCGATGGCTACACCTTC
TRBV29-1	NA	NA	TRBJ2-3	CSAGAQLEVTDTQYF	TGCAGCGCTGGGGCTCAACTAGAGGTCACAGATACGCAGTATTTT
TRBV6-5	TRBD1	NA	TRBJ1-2	CASSLGQEPYGYTF	TGTGCCAGCAGTCTGGGACAGGAACCCTATGGCTACACCTTC
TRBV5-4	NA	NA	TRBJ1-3	CASSLGGNSGNTIYF	TGTGCCAGCAGCTTGGGCGGAAACTCTGGAAACACCATATATTTT
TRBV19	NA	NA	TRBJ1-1	CASYRTAFMNTEAFF	TGTGCCAGCTATCGGACAGCTTTCATGAACACTGAAGCTTTCTTT
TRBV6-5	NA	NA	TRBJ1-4	CAVQRDLNEKLFF	TGTGCCGTCCAACGGGACCTTAATGAAAAACTGTTTTTT
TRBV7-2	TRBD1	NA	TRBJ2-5	CASSWTGGETQYF	TGTGCCAGCAGTTGGACAGGAGGCGAGACCCAGTACTTC
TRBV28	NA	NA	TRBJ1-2	CASSFSSGYTF	TGTGCCAGCAGTTTCAGTAGTGGCTACACCTTC
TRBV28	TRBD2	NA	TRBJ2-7	CASSLWELAASGAYEQYF	TGTGCCAGCAGTTTATGGGAACTCGCGGCTAGCGGGGCCTACGAGCAGTACTTC
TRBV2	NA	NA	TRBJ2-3	CASSVFTDTQYF	TGTGCCAGCAGTGTATTCACAGATACGCAGTATTTT
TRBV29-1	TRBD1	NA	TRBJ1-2	CSVAGTGGSNYGYTF	TGCAGCGTTGCCGGGACAGGGGGTTCTAACTATGGCTACACCTTC
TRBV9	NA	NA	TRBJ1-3	CASSSKAGNTIYF	TGTGCCAGCAGCTCCAAGGCAGGAAACACCATATATTTT
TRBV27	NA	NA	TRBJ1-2	CASSLGGTYGYTF	TGTGCCAGCAGCCTTGGGGGGACCTATGGCTACACCTTC
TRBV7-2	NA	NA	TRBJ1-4	CAIKKGRANEKLFF	TGTGCCATCAAGAAGGGAAGGGCTAATGAAAAACTGTTTTTT
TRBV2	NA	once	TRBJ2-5	CASGQAETQYF	TGTGCCAGCGGGCAGGCAGAGACCCAGTACTTC
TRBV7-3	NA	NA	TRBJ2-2	CASSFAEAGELFF	TGTGCCAGCAGCTTCGCCGAGGCCGGGGAGCTGTTTTTT
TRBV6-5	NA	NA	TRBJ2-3	CASSLTDTGADTQYF	TGTGCCAGCAGTTTGACGGACACTGGAGCAGATACGCAGTATTTT
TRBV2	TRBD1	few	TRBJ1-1	CASSARTGGGTEAFF	TGTGCCAGCAGTGCCAGGACAGGGGGGGGGACTGAAGCTTTCTTT
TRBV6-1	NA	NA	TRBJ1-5	CASSDPLQPQHF	TGTGCCAGCAGTGACCCGCTTCAGCCCCAGCATTTT
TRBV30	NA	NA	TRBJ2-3	CARSERTDTQYF	TGTGCCCGTAGCGAACGCACAGATACGCAGTATTTT